The 10 T cell receptor beta chains below come from one sample, sequenced in a study of cytomegalovirus exposure and HLA in healthy donors. Assay: immunoSEQ multiplex PCR; the TCRdb copy retains only in-frame clones and omits some. The table has under 200,000 clones, 65% to 90% seen once. Sequencing was carried out using PBMCs. The source of these receptors is a woman aged 18-29 years in good health and CMV-seronegative.

This rearrangement joins TRBV15 to TRBJ2-7; 7 nucleotides agree with TRBD1. This CDR3 region has 16 residues. Per the germline V gene, CDR1 is LNHNV and CDR2 is YYDKDF (reference sequence). J lost 6 bases, V lost 4 bases, and 15 bases had no gene match. The CDR3 nucleotides are TGTGCCACCAGCAACCTCCTGACAGGGATCGGTAGCGAGCAGTACTTC. This encodes CATSNLLTGIGSEQYF.

This sequence joins TRBV5-6 and TRBJ2-3; the match to TRBD1 covers 12 bases. Trimming cost V 4 bases and J 4 bases; bases outside gene matches: 10. CDR3 length: 17 amino acids. Germline V gene sequence: CDR1 SGHDT, CDR2 YYEEEE. In DNA form, the CDR3 reads TGTGCCAGCAGCCCCCTGTGGGGACAGGGGGCCGCAGATACGCAGTATTTT. It specifies CASSPLWGQGAADTQYF.

The J gene is TRBJ1-1, the V gene TRBV2, with D maybe TRBD1 (5 bases). V was clipped by 7 bases and J by 8 bases, with 14 bases between them. The CDR3 is made up of 12 amino acids. Looked up from germline, CDR1 is SNHLY and CDR2 is FYNNEI. The CDR3 region is CASTLQVREAFF. In DNA form, the CDR3 reads TGTGCCAGCACCTTACAGGTACGGGAAGCTTTCTTT. The full variable domain, its missing parts supplied by reference TRBV2 and TRBJ1-1, is EPEVTQTPSHQVTQMGQEVILRCVPISNHLYFYWYRQILGQKVEFLVSFYNNEISEKSEIFDDQFSVERPDGSNFTLKIRSTKLEDSAMYFCASTLQVREAFFGQGTRLTVV.

This clone has just a few counts. The sample carries other DNA sequences with the same CDR3. The chain recombines TRBV7-9 with TRBJ2-7, with D possibly matching TRBD1 (5 bases). This CDR3 has 13 residues. Trimming took off 0 bases at V and 4 bases at J, with 7 bases between the two ends. Germline V gene lookup returns CDR1 SEHNR and CDR2 FQNEAQ (reference sequence). DNA of the CDR3: TGTGCCAGCAGCTTAGCGGCAGGGTACGAGCAGTACTTC. Its translation: CASSLAAGYEQYF.

The chain links TRBV11-3 to TRBJ2-3; 7 nucleotides agree with TRBD1. The germline CDR1 and CDR2 sequences are SGHNT and YENEEA. This CDR3 contains 15 residues. Germline trimming cut 1 base from V and 5 bases from J; bases unmatched to any gene: 6. CDR3: CASSLGDSAVDTQYF. DNA for the CDR3: TGTGCCAGCAGCTTAGGGGACAGCGCAGTAGATACGCAGTATTTT.

The rearrangement links TRBV7-2 to TRBJ2-1; 10 nucleotides align to TRBD1. CDR1 is SGHTA and CDR2 is FQGNSA in the germline V gene. The ends lost 0 bases at V and 9 bases at J; junction bases unmatched: 5. This CDR3 region has 15 residues. CDR3 sequence reads: CASSLARDRGIEQFF. The CDR3 DNA follows: TGTGCCAGCAGCTTAGCCAGGGACAGGGGTATTGAGCAGTTCTTC.

CDR3: CASRANTEAFF. The CDR3 bases are TGCGCCAGCAGAGCGAACACTGAAGCTTTCTTT. The chain recombines TRBV4-1 with TRBJ1-1; D unclear. Germline values: CDR1 MGHRA, CDR2 YSYEKL. The germline V and J ends were trimmed by 6 bases and 1 base, with 3 bases remaining between them. CDR3 length: 11 residues.

The chain recombines TRBV30 with TRBJ2-1, with a weak D call TRBD2 (6 bases). The CDR3 is made up of 14 amino acids. Trimming stripped 2 bases from V and 6 bases from J, with 14 bases between. Per germline, CDR1 GTSNPN and CDR2 SVGIG (reference sequence). The DNA of the CDR3 is TGTGCCTGGAGTCCGGCTCCGGAGGGCAATGAGCAGTTCTTC. Translation: CAWSPAPEGNEQFF. Looking up the rest from reference TRBV30 and TRBJ2-1 gives the full variable domain: SQTIHQWPATLVQPVGSPLSLECTVEGTSNPNLYWYRQAAGRGLQLLFYSVGIGQISSEVPQNLSASRPQDRQFILSSKKLLLSDSGFYLCAWSPAPEGNEQFFGPGTRLTVL.

For the CDR3, the DNA is TGTGCCAGCAGCCACCCAGGGACTAGCGGGAGCTACGAGCAGTACTTC. Encoded protein: CASSHPGTSGSYEQYF. The chain has TRBV7-9 and TRBJ2-7, with 14 bases fitting TRBD2. J gave up 3 bases and V 5 bases, and 6 bases lay outside the gene matches. Per germline, CDR1 SEHNR and CDR2 FQNEAQ (reference sequence). The CDR3 has 16 residues.

This clone was counted a few times. This chain links TRBV19 with TRBJ2-4; possibly TRBD2 for D (6 bases). The CDR3 covers 15 residues. V lost 6 bases, J lost 1 base, and 13 bases lay in between. Germline-derived CDR1 and CDR2 are LNHDA and SQIVND (reference sequence). CDR3 coding DNA: TGTGCCAGTAGACAGGACGCGGGGGCCAAAAACATTCAGTACTTC. Its protein product is CASRQDAGAKNIQYF.